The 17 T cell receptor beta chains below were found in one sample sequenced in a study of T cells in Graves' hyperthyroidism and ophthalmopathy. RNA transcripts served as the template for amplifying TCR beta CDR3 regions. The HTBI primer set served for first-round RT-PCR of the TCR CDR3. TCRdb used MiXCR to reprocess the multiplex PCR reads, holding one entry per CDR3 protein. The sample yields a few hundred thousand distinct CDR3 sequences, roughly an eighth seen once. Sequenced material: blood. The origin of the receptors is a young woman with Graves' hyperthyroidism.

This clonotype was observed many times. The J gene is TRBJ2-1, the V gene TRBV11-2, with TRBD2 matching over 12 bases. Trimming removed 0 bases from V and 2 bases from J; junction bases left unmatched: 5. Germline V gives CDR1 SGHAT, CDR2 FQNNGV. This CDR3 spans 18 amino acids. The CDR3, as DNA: TGTGCCAGCAGCTTAGAGCGACTAGCGGGAGTTCCCTACAATGAGCAGTTCTTC. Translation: CASSLERLAGVPYNEQFF.

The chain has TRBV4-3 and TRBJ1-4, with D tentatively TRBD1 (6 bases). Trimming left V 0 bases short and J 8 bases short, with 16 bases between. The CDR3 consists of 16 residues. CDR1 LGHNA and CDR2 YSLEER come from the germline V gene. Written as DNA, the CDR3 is TGCGCCAGCAGCCAAGACTTCAGGGGCTACCGCGAAAAACTGTTTTTT. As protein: CASSQDFRGYREKLFF.

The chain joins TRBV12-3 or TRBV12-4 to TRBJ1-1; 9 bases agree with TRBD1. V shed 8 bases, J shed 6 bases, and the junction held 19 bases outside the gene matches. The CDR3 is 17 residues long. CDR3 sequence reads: CASRDRVGKGDLAEAFF. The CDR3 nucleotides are TGTGCCAGCCGGGACAGGGTTGGTAAGGGGGATTTGGCTGAAGCTTTCTTT.

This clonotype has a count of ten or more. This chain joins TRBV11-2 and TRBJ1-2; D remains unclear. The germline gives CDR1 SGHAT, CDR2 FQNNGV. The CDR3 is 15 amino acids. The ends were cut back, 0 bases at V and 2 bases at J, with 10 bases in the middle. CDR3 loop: CASSLEDSFNYGYTF. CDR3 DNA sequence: TGTGCCAGCAGCTTAGAAGACTCGTTCAACTATGGCTACACCTTC.

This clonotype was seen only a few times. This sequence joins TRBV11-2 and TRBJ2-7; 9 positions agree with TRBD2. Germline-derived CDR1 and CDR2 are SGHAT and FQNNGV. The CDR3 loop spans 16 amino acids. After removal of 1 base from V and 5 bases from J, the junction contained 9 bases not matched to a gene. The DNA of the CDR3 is TGTGCCAGCAGCTTAGTGGGTAGCGGGGGCAATCACGAGCAGTACTTC. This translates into CASSLVGSGGNHEQYF.

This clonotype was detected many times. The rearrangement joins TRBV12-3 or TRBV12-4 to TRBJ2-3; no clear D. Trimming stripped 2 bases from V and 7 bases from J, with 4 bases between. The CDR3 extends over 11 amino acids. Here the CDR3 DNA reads TGTGCCAGCAGTTTATTAAATACGCAGTATTTT. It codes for CASSLLNTQYF.

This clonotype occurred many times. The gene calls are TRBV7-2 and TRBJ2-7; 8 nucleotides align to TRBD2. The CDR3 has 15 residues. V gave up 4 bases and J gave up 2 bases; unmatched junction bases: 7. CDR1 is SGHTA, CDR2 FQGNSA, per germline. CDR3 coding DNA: TGTGCCAGCAGCTCCTGGACGGGAGGGACCTACGAGCAGTACTTC. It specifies CASSSWTGGTYEQYF.

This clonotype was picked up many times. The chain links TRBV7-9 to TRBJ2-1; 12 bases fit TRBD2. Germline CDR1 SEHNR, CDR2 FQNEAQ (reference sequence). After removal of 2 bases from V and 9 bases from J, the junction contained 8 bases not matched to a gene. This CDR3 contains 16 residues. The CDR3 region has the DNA TGTGCCAGCAGCTTAAACGGACTAGCGGGGTTTAGTGAGCAGTTCTTC. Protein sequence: CASSLNGLAGFSEQFF.

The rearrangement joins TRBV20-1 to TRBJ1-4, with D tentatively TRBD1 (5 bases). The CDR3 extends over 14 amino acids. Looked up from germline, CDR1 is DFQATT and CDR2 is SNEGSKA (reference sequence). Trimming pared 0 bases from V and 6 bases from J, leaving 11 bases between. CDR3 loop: CSARENWGDEKLFF. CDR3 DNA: TGCAGTGCTAGAGAAAACTGGGGGGATGAAAAACTGTTTTTT.

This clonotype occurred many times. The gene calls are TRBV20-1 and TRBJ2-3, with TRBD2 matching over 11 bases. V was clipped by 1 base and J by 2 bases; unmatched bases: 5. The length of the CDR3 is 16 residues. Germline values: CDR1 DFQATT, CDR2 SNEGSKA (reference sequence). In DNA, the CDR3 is TGCAGTGCTAGAGCAAGACTAGCGGGGATCACAGATACGCAGTATTTT. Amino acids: CSARARLAGITDTQYF.

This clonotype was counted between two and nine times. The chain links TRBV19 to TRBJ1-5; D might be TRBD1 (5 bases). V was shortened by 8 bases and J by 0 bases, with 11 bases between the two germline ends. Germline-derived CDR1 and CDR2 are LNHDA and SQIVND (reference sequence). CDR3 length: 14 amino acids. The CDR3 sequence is CASGRGYSNQPQHF. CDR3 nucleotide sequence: TGTGCCAGTGGTCGGGGGTATAGCAATCAGCCCCAGCATTTT.

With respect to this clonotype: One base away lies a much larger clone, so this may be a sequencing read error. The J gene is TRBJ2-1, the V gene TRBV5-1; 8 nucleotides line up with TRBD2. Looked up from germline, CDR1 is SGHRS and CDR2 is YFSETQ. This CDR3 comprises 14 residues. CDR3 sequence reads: CASRSGSSHNEQFF. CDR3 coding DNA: TGCGCCAGCAGAAGCGGGAGCTCCCACAATGAGCAGTTCTTC. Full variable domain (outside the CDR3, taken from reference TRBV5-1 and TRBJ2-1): KAGVTQTPRYLIKTRGQQVTLSCSPISGHRSVSWYQQTPGQGLQFLFEYFSETQRNKGNFPGRFSGRQFSNSRSEMNVSTLELGDSALYLCASRSGSSHNEQFFGPGTRLTVL.

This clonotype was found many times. CDR3 nucleotide sequence: TGTGCCAGCAGTTTGGGGGGGCGTCCGGCTCATGCTTTCTTT. This codes for CASSLGGRPAHAFF. This chain connects TRBV28 to TRBJ1-1; possible D gene TRBD1, 6 bases. Trimming stripped 3 bases from V and 11 bases from J, with 19 bases between. Per the germline V gene, CDR1 is MDHEN and CDR2 is SYDVKM. This CDR3 has 14 residues.

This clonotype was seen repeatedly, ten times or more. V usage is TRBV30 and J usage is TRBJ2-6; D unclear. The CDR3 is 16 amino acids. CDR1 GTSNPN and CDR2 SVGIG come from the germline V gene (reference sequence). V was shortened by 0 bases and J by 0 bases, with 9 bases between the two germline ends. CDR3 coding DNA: TGTGCCTGGAGTGTAACCCCGATCTCTGGGGCCAACGTCCTGACTTTC. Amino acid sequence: CAWSVTPISGANVLTF.

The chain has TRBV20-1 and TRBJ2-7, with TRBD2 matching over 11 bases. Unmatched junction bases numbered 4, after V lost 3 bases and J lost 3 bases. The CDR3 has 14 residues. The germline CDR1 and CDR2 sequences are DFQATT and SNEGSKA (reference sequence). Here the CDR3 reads CSARELAGDYEQYF. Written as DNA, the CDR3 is TGCAGTGCTAGGGAACTAGCGGGAGACTACGAGCAGTACTTC.

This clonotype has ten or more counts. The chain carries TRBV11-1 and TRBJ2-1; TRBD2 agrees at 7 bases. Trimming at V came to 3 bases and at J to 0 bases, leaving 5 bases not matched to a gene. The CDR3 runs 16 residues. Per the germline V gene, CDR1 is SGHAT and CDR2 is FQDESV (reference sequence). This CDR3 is CASSFAGASSYNEQFF. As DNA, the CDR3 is TGTGCCAGCAGCTTCGCGGGAGCCAGCTCCTACAATGAGCAGTTCTTC. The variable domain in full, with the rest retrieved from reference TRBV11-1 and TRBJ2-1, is EAEVAQSPRYKITEKSQAVAFWCDPISGHATLYWYRQILGQGPELLVQFQDESVVDDSQLPKDRFSAERLKGVDSTLKIQPAELGDSAMYLCASSFAGASSYNEQFFGPGTRLTVL.

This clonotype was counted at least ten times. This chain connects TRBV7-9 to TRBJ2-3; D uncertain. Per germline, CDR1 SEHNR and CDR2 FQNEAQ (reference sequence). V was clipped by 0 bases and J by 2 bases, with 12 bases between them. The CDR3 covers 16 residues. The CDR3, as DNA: TGTGCCAGCAGCTTAGCGCGAGTTATCTACACAGATACGCAGTATTTT. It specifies CASSLARVIYTDTQYF.